One T cell receptor (beta chain) is described in this entry. Its cognate antigen is unknown. The data stem from a study of beta chain features in type 1 diabetes. Broader study findings: Researchers cautioned that cDNA sequencing could over-represent cells with high TCR expression. Compared to healthy donors, patients appeared to have naive, central memory and Treg TCRB repertoires that were more alike. There were fewer insertions and more deletions at the VDJ junctions of type 1 diabetes patients.

Investigators reverse transcribed all isolated RNA, so they sequenced expressed TCRB transcripts. For naive, central memory and regulatory T cell samples, reads averaged roughly 3.7 million. Profiling relied on immunoSEQ multiplex PCR, and the TCRdb table lists in-frame clones only, not all of them. The sample lists some 250,000 clones, 25% to 30% seen once, with about 3.9% in the top ten. The material sequenced was central memory CD4+ T cells from blood. This sequence was found in a young man in good health.

The CDR3 bases are TGCAGCGCTACGCCGGGACGGATCCCTGCAGAGACCCAGTACTTC. It codes for CSATPGRIPAETQYF. The V call is TRBV29-1, the J call TRBJ2-5; D may correspond to TRBD1 or TRBD2 (5 bases each). This CDR3 has 15 residues. CDR1 SQVTM and CDR2 ANQGSEA come from the germline V gene. Trimming took 7 bases from V and 4 from J, leaving 22 bases between them.